The 10 T cell receptor beta chains in this list originate from one sample, sequenced in a study of cytomegalovirus exposure and HLA in healthy donors. The data were produced by immunoSEQ multiplex PCR, yet TCRdb's version contains in-frame clones alone and is incomplete. The sample yields 110,000 to 150,000 clones, approximately 86% seen once. The sequencing sample was made of PBMCs. The receptors stem from a woman aged 18-30 years in good health and CMV-seropositive.

This clone was observed a handful of times. The V gene is TRBV6-5, the J gene TRBJ1-2, with D perhaps matching TRBD1 (5 bases). V was shortened by 2 bases and J by 4 bases, with 11 bases between the two germline ends. CDR1 and CDR2 from the germline V gene are MNHEY and SVGAGI. There are 14 residues in the CDR3. The chain's CDR3 is CASSYGQGGYGYTF. CDR3 coding DNA: TGTGCCAGCAGTTACGGGCAGGGAGGCTATGGCTACACCTTC.

The CDR3 reads CASSLLANNVYEQYF. The CDR3, as DNA: TGTGCCAGCAGTTTACTAGCGAACAACGTTTACGAGCAGTACTTC. The chain employs TRBV28 and TRBJ2-7; D is possibly TRBD2 (6 bases). Germline-derived CDR1 and CDR2 are MDHEN and SYDVKM. This CDR3 contains 15 residues. With 2 bases removed from V and 4 bases from J, the gap between germline ends came to 15 bases.

This clone was observed once. V usage is TRBV27 and J usage is TRBJ1-6; 8 bases are a match to TRBD1. The CDR3 sequence is 17 residues long. The germline V gene has CDR1 MNHEY and CDR2 SMNVEV (reference sequence). V lost 2 bases, J lost 8 bases, and 11 bases stayed unmatched. CDR3 region: CASSLLSTGGQDSPLHF. In DNA form, the CDR3 reads TGTGCCAGCAGTTTACTTTCTACAGGGGGGCAGGATTCACCCCTCCACTTT.

The genes are TRBV9 and TRBJ2-1; TRBD1 matches at 9 bases. Germline V CDR1 and CDR2: SGDLS, YYNGEE. The CDR3 has 14 residues. After removal of 3 bases from V and 5 bases from J, the junction contained 3 bases not matched to a gene. The CDR3 sequence: CASSGQGGHNEQFF. In DNA form, the CDR3 reads TGTGCCAGCAGCGGACAGGGGGGTCACAATGAGCAGTTCTTC.

The rearrangement uses TRBV4-2 and TRBJ2-7; TRBD1 agrees at 7 bases. This CDR3 region has 14 residues. Trimming removed 1 base from V and 3 bases from J; junction bases left unmatched: 3. CDR1 is LGHNA and CDR2 is YNFKEQ in the germline V gene. CDR3 in amino acids: CASSQASGGYEQYF. CDR3 DNA sequence: TGTGCCAGCAGCCAAGCCTCAGGGGGCTACGAGCAGTACTTC.

V usage is TRBV7-2 and J usage is TRBJ2-1; 10 bases map to TRBD1. Trimming removed 5 bases from V and 7 bases from J; junction bases left unmatched: 5. Per the germline V gene, CDR1 is SGHTA and CDR2 is FQGNSA. This CDR3 has 14 residues. As DNA, the CDR3 is TGTGCCAGCAGCGCGGGACAGGGGAGGAATGAGCAGTTCTTC. Residues: CASSAGQGRNEQFF. The full variable domain, with the rest looked up from reference TRBV7-2 and TRBJ2-1, is GAGVSQSPSNKVTEKGKDVELRCDPISGHTALYWYRQSLGQGLEFLIYFQGNSAPDKSGLPSDRFSAERTGGSVSTLTIQRTQQEDSAVYLCASSAGQGRNEQFFGPGTRLTVL.

This chain connects TRBV30 to TRBJ2-1; D is perhaps TRBD1 (5 bases). Trimming cost V 4 bases and J 4 bases, with 17 bases left between them. This CDR3 has 15 amino acids. Germline V lookup: CDR1 GTSNPN, CDR2 SVGIG (reference sequence). CDR3 coding DNA: TGTGCCTGGAATGGGGCAGAGACCTTATACAATGAGCAGTTCTTC. Amino acid sequence: CAWNGAETLYNEQFF.

The chain links TRBV4-1 to TRBJ2-3; TRBD2 might be the D (6 bases). The CDR3 has 16 residues. The germline V gene has CDR1 MGHRA and CDR2 YSYEKL. V shed 4 bases and J shed 0 bases, with 14 bases lying between them. The CDR3 nucleotides are TGCGCCAGCAGCCTTCGGAGGGTGAAAAGCACAGATACGCAGTATTTT. Residues: CASSLRRVKSTDTQYF.

The chain joins TRBV19 to TRBJ1-1; the match to TRBD1 covers 8 bases. J lost 1 base, V lost 6 bases, and 7 bases had no gene match. The CDR3 consists of 15 residues. Germline lookup yields CDR1 LNHDA and CDR2 SQIVND (reference sequence). The DNA of the CDR3 is TGTGCCAGTAGGCCAGGGGGCACACAGAACACTGAAGCTTTCTTT. Its translation is CASRPGGTQNTEAFF.

The chain employs TRBV20-1 and TRBJ2-1, with no clear D. Germline loops: CDR1 DFQATT, CDR2 SNEGSKA (reference sequence). This CDR3 comprises 11 residues. The V end lost 6 bases, the J end lost 6 bases, and 9 bases lay between the germline ends. CDR3: CSAFSINEQFF. In DNA, the CDR3 is TGCAGTGCGTTTAGCATCAATGAGCAGTTCTTC.